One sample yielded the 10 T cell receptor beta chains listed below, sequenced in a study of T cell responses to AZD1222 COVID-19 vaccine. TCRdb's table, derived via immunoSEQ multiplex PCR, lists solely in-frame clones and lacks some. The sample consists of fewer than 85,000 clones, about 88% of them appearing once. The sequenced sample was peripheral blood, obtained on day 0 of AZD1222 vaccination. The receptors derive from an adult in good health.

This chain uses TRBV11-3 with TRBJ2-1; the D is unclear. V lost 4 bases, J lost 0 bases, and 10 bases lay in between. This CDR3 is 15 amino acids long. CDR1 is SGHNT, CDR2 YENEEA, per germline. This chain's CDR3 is CASSSVASSYNEQFF. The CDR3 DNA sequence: TGTGCCAGCAGCTCCGTCGCGAGCTCCTACAATGAGCAGTTCTTC.

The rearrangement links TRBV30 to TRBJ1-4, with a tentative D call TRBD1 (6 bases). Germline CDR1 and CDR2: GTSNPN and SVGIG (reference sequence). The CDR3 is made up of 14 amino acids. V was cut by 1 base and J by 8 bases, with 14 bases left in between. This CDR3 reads CAWSAPPGDEKLFF. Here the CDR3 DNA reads TGTGCCTGGAGTGCCCCCCCAGGGGACGAAAAACTGTTTTTT.

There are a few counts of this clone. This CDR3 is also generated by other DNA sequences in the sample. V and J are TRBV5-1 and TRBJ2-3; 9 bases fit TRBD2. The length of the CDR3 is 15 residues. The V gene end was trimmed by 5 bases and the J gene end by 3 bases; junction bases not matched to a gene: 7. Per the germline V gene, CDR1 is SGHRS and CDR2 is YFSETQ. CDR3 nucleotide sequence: TGCGCCAGCAGTCCTTCGCGGGGGGGTACAGATACGCAGTATTTT. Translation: CASSPSRGGTDTQYF.

In DNA, the CDR3 is TGTGCCACCAGGCCCGGGGCGGACACTGAAGCTTTCTTT. This codes for CATRPGADTEAFF. This chain joins TRBV24-1 and TRBJ1-1; tentatively, D is TRBD1 (5 bases). This CDR3 spans 13 amino acids. With 7 bases removed from V and 3 bases from J, the gap between germline ends came to 11 bases. The germline V gene encodes CDR1 KGHDR and CDR2 SFDVKD.

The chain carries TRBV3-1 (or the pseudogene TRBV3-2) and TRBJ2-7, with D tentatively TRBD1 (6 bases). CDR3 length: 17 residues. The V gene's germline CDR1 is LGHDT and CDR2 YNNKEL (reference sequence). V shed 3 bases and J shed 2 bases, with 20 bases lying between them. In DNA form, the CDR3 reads TGTGCCAGCAGCCAGATGGGTTGGGGGACAAAGCCCTACGAGCAGTACTTC. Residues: CASSQMGWGTKPYEQYF.

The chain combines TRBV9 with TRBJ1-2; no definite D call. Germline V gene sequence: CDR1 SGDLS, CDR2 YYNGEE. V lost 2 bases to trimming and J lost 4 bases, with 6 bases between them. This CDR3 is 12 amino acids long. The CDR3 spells CASSVDTYGYTF. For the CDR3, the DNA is TGTGCCAGCAGCGTCGACACCTATGGCTACACCTTC.

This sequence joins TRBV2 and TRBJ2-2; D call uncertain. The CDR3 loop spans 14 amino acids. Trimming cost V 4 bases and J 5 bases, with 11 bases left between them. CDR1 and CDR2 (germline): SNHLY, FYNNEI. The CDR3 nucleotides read TGTGCCAGCAGTGGGGCCAGTCGTACCGGGGAGCTGTTTTTT. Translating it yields CASSGASRTGELFF. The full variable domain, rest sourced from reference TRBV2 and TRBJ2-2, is EPEVTQTPSHQVTQMGQEVILRCVPISNHLYFYWYRQILGQKVEFLVSFYNNEISEKSEIFDDQFSVERPDGSNFTLKIRSTKLEDSAMYFCASSGASRTGELFFGEGSRLTVL.

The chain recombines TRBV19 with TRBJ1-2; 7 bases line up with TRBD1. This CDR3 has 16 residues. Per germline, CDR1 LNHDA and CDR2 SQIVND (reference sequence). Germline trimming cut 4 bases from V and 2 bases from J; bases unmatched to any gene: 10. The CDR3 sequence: CASSRGQPDLNYGYTF. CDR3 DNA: TGTGCCAGTAGTAGGGGACAGCCAGATTTAAACTATGGCTACACCTTC.

CDR3 residues: CASSQAGGNTEAFF. The CDR3 DNA is TGCGCCAGCAGCCAAGCTGGGGGGAACACTGAAGCTTTCTTT. This sequence joins TRBV4-1 and TRBJ1-1, with D perhaps TRBD1 (5 bases). Germline V CDR1 and CDR2: MGHRA, YSYEKL. This CDR3 has 14 amino acids. Trimming took off 1 base at V and 1 base at J, with 7 bases between the two ends.

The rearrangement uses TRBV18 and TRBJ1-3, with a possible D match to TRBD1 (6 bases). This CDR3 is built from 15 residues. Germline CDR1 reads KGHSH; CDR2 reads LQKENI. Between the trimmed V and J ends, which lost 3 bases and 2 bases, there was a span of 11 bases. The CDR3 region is CASSPNREAGNTIYF. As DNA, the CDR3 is TGTGCCAGCTCACCGAACAGGGAGGCTGGAAACACCATATATTTT.